One sample yielded the 22 T cell receptor beta chains listed below, sequenced in a study of vaccination effects on CD4 cells after COVID-19. It was after more than 8 days of culture that CD4+ T cells were isolated. Sequenced by immunoSEQ multiplex PCR; TCRdb stores in-frame clones only, minus some. Counted here are roughly 68,000 clones, approximately 72% occurring once; the ten biggest clones make up roughly 25%. Their cognate antigens are unknown. The specimen comprised CD4+ T cells from PBMCs cultured without peptide, sampled before COVID-19 vaccination. All receptors come from a human donor who had a prior SARS-CoV-2 infection.

This rearrangement joins TRBV28 to TRBJ2-3; TRBD2 aligns across 8 bases. In germline, CDR1 is MDHEN, CDR2 SYDVKM. The junction had 12 bases not matched to a gene; V was cut back by 6 bases and J by 4 bases. The CDR3 sequence is 16 residues long. The CDR3 is CASRKGGGGYPDTQYF. CDR3 in DNA: TGTGCCAGCAGAAAGGGGGGCGGGGGGTACCCAGATACGCAGTATTTT.

The rearrangement joins TRBV9 to TRBJ2-6; 7 positions agree with TRBD2. The germline CDR1 and CDR2 sequences are SGDLS and YYNGEE. With V trimmed by 4 bases and J by 2 bases, 3 bases remained unmatched. The CDR3 is 15 amino acids. The CDR3 DNA reads TGTGCCAGCAGCAAGAGCGGGGCTGGGGCCAACGTCCTGACTTTC. Translating it yields CASSKSGAGANVLTF.

This clone was seen once. The genes are TRBV5-4 and TRBJ1-2, with D tentatively TRBD1 (6 bases). Germline V gene lookup returns CDR1 SGHNT and CDR2 YYREEE (reference sequence). Trimming left V 4 bases short and J 8 bases short, with 9 bases between. This CDR3 has 11 residues. The CDR3 here is CASSGGAGYTF. DNA for the CDR3: TGTGCCAGCAGCGGGGGGGCCGGCTACACCTTC.

The rearrangement joins TRBV4-3 to TRBJ2-2; 9 bases map to TRBD1. The V gene end was trimmed by 0 bases and the J gene end by 7 bases; junction bases not matched to a gene: 6. The CDR3 spans 16 residues. Germline lookup yields CDR1 LGHNA and CDR2 YSLEER. The CDR3 loop reads CASSQEYRTGVGELFF. The CDR3, as DNA: TGCGCCAGCAGCCAAGAGTATAGGACAGGGGTCGGGGAGCTGTTTTTT.

The chain recombines TRBV18 with TRBJ1-6, with D unclear. Germline CDR1 and CDR2: KGHSH and LQKENI. V lost 2 bases and J 3 bases, leaving 8 bases between the germline ends. CDR3 length: 15 residues. CDR3 in amino acids: CASSPNGNYNSPLHF. The DNA for the CDR3 is TGTGCCAGCTCACCAAACGGGAACTATAATTCACCCCTCCACTTT.

V is TRBV7-2 and J is TRBJ2-5; D unresolved. V dropped 1 base and J dropped 5 bases, with 11 bases sitting between them. This CDR3 has 14 amino acids. Germline lookup yields CDR1 SGHTA and CDR2 FQGNSA. CDR3 protein: CASSLDYVLETQYF. Written as DNA, the CDR3 is TGTGCCAGCAGCTTAGACTATGTACTGGAGACCCAGTACTTC.

The CDR3 nucleotides are TGTGCCAGCAGCGTAGAAGGGTGGGGGGGCCTTTTCTTC. It encodes CASSVEGWGGLFF. V usage is TRBV9 and J usage is TRBJ2-1, with D possibly matching TRBD2 (7 bases). CDR1 is SGDLS and CDR2 is YYNGEE in the germline V gene. Trimming cost V 0 bases and J 16 bases, with 17 bases left between them. The CDR3 contains 13 residues. Full variable domain (rest looked up from reference TRBV9 and TRBJ2-1): DSGVTQTPKHLITATGQRVTLRCSPRSGDLSVYWYQQSLDQGLQFLIQYYNGEERAKGNILERFSAQQFPDLHSELNLSSLELGDSALYFCASSVEGWGGLFFGPGTRLTVL.

This clone was detected only a few times. The CDR3 bases are TGTGCCAGCAGTCAAATAAACAGGGTTCAGGGCTACACCTTC. It yields the protein CASSQINRVQGYTF. The chain uses TRBV6-5 and TRBJ1-2, with TRBD1 as a possible D gene (6 bases). There are 14 residues in the CDR3. V dropped 5 bases and J dropped 8 bases, with 18 bases sitting between them. Per germline, CDR1 MNHEY and CDR2 SVGAGI.

This chain connects TRBV7-9 to TRBJ2-3; D gene uncertain. Trimming stripped 6 bases from V and 2 bases from J, with 9 bases between. This CDR3 has 13 amino acids. CDR1 and CDR2 (germline): SEHNR, FQNEAQ (reference sequence). CDR3 amino acids: CASSGRFTDTQYF. The DNA of the CDR3 is TGTGCCAGCAGTGGCAGGTTCACAGATACGCAGTATTTT.

This clone was counted a few times. The rearrangement uses TRBV18 and TRBJ2-5; TRBD2 agrees at 8 bases. The junction had 3 bases not matched to a gene; V was cut back by 3 bases and J by 0 bases. From germline, CDR1 is KGHSH and CDR2 LQKENI. The CDR3 has 15 residues. The CDR3 region has the DNA TGTGCCAGCTCACCGCCTAGCGGGTACCAAGAGACCCAGTACTTC. Its translation: CASSPPSGYQETQYF. The complete variable domain, with remaining parts taken from reference TRBV18 and TRBJ2-5, reads NAGVMQNPRHLVRRRGQEARLRCSPMKGHSHVYWYRQLPEEGLKFMVYLQKENIIDESGMPKERFSAEFPKEGPSILRIQQVVRGDSAAYFCASSPPSGYQETQYFGPGTRLLVL.

This clone has just one count. This sequence joins TRBV7-2 and TRBJ2-1; possible D gene TRBD2, 6 bases. V gave up 2 bases and J gave up 10 bases, with 12 bases separating them. The V gene's germline CDR1 is SGHTA and CDR2 FQGNSA. This CDR3 has 13 amino acids. For the CDR3, the DNA is TGTGCCAGCAGCTTAATCCTAGCGAGAGAGCAGTTCTTC. It codes for CASSLILAREQFF. Drawing the rest from reference TRBV7-2 and TRBJ2-1, the complete variable domain is GAGVSQSPSNKVTEKGKDVELRCDPISGHTALYWYRQSLGQGLEFLIYFQGNSAPDKSGLPSDRFSAERTGGSVSTLTIQRTQQEDSAVYLCASSLILAREQFFGPGTRLTVL.

The J gene is TRBJ2-5, the V gene TRBV12-5; D is ambiguous. Germline lookup yields CDR1 LGHNT and CDR2 FRNRAP. CDR3 length: 13 residues. V lost 2 bases, J lost 5 bases, and 9 bases lay in between. In DNA form, the CDR3 reads TGTGCTAGTGGTTTGCTTACCCCCGAGACCCAGTACTTC. This gives the protein CASGLLTPETQYF.

The chain employs TRBV5-1 and TRBJ1-1, with D perhaps matching TRBD1 (6 bases). Per the germline V gene, CDR1 is SGHRS and CDR2 is YFSETQ. V gave up 4 bases and J gave up 6 bases, with 16 bases separating them. The CDR3 contains 14 residues. CDR3 DNA: TGCGCCAGCAGCCCACAGGGCATGAGTCCTGAAGCTTTCTTT. This sequence encodes CASSPQGMSPEAFF.

V gene TRBV12-3 or TRBV12-4 combines with J gene TRBJ2-7; the D gene is possibly TRBD2 (6 bases). The V end was cut by 6 bases, the J end by 10 bases, with 19 bases between. The CDR3 consists of 13 residues. The CDR3 bases are TGTGCCAGCAGCCTCGCCGGGAGCAGTCTACAGTACTTC. Translating it yields CASSLAGSSLQYF.

The genes are TRBV28 and TRBJ2-5, with TRBD2 as a possible D gene (5 bases). The CDR3 spans 15 residues. CDR1 and CDR2 from the germline V gene are MDHEN and SYDVKM. V was clipped by 7 bases and J by 2 bases, with 17 bases between them. The CDR3 spells CASNQRGGGQETQYF. The CDR3 region has the DNA TGTGCCAGCAATCAAAGAGGCGGAGGACAAGAGACCCAGTACTTC.

The V gene is TRBV5-1, the J gene TRBJ2-1; 12 bases match TRBD2. The CDR3 length is 16 residues. The V and J ends lost 5 bases and 6 bases, in that order; junction bases with no gene match: 9. Germline values: CDR1 SGHRS, CDR2 YFSETQ. The CDR3 coding sequence is TGCGCCAGCAGAACCGCGGGACTAGCGGGCCTCAATGAGCAGTTCTTC. Its translation is CASRTAGLAGLNEQFF.

The V gene is TRBV7-9, the J gene TRBJ1-6; 10 nucleotides line up with TRBD1. The CDR3 sequence is 17 residues long. The ends lost 1 base at V and 4 bases at J; junction bases unmatched: 4. Per germline, CDR1 SEHNR and CDR2 FQNEAQ (reference sequence). CDR3 protein: CASSLGGQGPYNSPLHF. The CDR3 nucleotides read TGTGCCAGCAGCTTAGGGGGACAGGGGCCGTATAATTCACCCCTCCACTTT.

This chain joins TRBV18 and TRBJ2-2; the match to TRBD1 covers 9 bases. Trimming took 6 bases from V and 6 from J; bases not matched to a gene: 5. The CDR3 is made up of 14 amino acids. Germline CDR1 reads KGHSH; CDR2 reads LQKENI. CDR3 DNA sequence: TGTGCCAGCTCGCCCAGGACAGGGGCCGGGGAGCTGTTTTTT. It translates to CASSPRTGAGELFF.

This rearrangement joins TRBV4-2 to TRBJ1-2, with a possible D match to TRBD1 (6 bases). Germline V gene sequence: CDR1 LGHNA, CDR2 YNFKEQ. Between the trimmed V and J ends, which lost 0 bases and 4 bases, there was a span of 12 bases. This CDR3 contains 15 residues. The CDR3 DNA is TGTGCCAGCAGCCAAGATGGGGGCGGTCGCTATGGCTACACCTTC. The encoded protein is CASSQDGGGRYGYTF.

This chain joins TRBV15 and TRBJ2-7; no clear D gene. Trimming removed 4 bases from V and 3 bases from J, with 19 bases in between. This CDR3 has 16 amino acids. Germline CDR1 LNHNV, CDR2 YYDKDF (reference sequence). CDR3 sequence reads: CATSTVTETLYYEQYF. The CDR3 DNA reads as TGTGCCACCAGCACTGTTACGGAGACCCTTTACTACGAGCAGTACTTC.

This rearrangement joins TRBV5-1 to TRBJ2-1; 13 nucleotides agree with TRBD2. The CDR3 loop spans 17 amino acids. Germline V gene data show CDR1 as SGHRS and CDR2 as YFSETQ. The J segment lost 9 bases and the V segment lost 0 bases, leaving 9 bases of the junction unmatched. The CDR3 sequence: CASSLGPGLAGVREQFF. The DNA of the CDR3 is TGCGCCAGCAGCTTGGGTCCCGGACTAGCGGGAGTACGTGAGCAGTTCTTC.

This sequence joins TRBV27 and TRBJ1-1, with a weak D call TRBD1 (6 bases). The V gene's germline CDR1 is MNHEY and CDR2 SMNVEV (reference sequence). This CDR3 contains 14 residues. V lost 3 bases and J 1 base, leaving 9 bases between the germline ends. The CDR3 sequence is CASSLSGANTEAFF. The CDR3 nucleotides read TGTGCCAGCAGTTTGTCAGGGGCGAACACTGAAGCTTTCTTT.